This TCR beta chain was observed in a study of cytomegalovirus exposure and HLA in healthy donors. Study-level points and caveats: For most TCR beta V segments, an earlier analysis put the productive rate at about 87% or about 30% of the time. Later, an analysis showed that TCR beta chains associated with HLA were more clonally expanded than others that were equally common. Cytomegalovirus-associated status was assigned to 164 TCR beta chains. The study had only CMV serostatus as immune exposure information.

As to this clone: Its antigen is still unknown.

This CDR3 has 16 residues. Trimming stripped 5 bases from V and 2 bases from J, with 17 bases between. Per germline, CDR1 MNHEY and CDR2 SMNVEV (reference sequence). The PCR had 60 Vbeta and 13 Jbeta primers. The table came from immunoSEQ multiplex PCR; TCRdb's copy has only in-frame clones and leaves some out. Among roughly 200,000 clones listed, about 78% were seen once. The sample comprised PBMCs. The rearrangement links TRBV27 to TRBJ2-3; a possible D gene is TRBD2 (6 bases). The TCR sequence derives from a man between 60 and 75 years old in good health and CMV-seronegative. The CDR3, as DNA: TGTGCCAGCAGTGAGTTAGCGGCGTCCTACACAGATACGCAGTATTTT. Translating gives CASSELAASYTDTQYF.